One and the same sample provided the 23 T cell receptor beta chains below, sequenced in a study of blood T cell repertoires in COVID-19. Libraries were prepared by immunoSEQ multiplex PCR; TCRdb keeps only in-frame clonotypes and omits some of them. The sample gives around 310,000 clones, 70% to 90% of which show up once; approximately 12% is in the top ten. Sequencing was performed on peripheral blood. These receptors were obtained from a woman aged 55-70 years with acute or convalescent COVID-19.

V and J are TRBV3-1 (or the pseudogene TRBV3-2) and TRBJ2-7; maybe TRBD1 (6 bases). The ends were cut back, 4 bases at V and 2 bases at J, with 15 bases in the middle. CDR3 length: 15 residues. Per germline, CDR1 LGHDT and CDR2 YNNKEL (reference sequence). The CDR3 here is CASSPTGDITYEQYF. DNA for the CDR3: TGTGCCAGCAGCCCCACCGGGGACATTACCTACGAGCAGTACTTC.

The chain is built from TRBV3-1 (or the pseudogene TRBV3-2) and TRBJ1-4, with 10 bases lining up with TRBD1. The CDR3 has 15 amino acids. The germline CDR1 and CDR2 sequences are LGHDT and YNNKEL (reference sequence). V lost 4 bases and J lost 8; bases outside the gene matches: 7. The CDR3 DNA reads TGTGCCAGCAGCCCAGGAGGGACAGGGGAGGAAAAACTGTTTTTT. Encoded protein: CASSPGGTGEEKLFF.

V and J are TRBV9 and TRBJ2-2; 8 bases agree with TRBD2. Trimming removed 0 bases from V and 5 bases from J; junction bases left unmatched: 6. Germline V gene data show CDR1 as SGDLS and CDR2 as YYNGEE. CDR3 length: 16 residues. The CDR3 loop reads CASSVGASGRTGELFF. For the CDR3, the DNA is TGTGCCAGCAGCGTAGGGGCTAGCGGGCGGACCGGGGAGCTGTTTTTT. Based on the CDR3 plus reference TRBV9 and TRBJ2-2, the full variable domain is DSGVTQTPKHLITATGQRVTLRCSPRSGDLSVYWYQQSLDQGLQFLIQYYNGEERAKGNILERFSAQQFPDLHSELNLSSLELGDSALYFCASSVGASGRTGELFFGEGSRLTVL.

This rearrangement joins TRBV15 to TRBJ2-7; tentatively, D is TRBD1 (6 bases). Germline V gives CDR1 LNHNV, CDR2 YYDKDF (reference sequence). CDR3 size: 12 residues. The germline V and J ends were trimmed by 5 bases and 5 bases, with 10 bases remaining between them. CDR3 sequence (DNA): TGTGCCACCAGCGCCCGGGACAACGAGCAGTACTTC. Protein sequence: CATSARDNEQYF.

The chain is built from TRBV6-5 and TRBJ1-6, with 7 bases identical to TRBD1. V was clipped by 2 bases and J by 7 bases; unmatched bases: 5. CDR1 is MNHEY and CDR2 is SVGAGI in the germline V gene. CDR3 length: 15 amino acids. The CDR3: CASSYKGTANSPLHF. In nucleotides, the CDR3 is TGTGCCAGCAGTTACAAGGGGACAGCCAATTCACCCCTCCACTTT.

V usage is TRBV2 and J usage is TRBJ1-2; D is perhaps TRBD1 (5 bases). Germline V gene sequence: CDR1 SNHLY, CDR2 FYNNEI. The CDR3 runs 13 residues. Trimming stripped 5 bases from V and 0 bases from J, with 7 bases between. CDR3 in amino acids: CASSTGANYGYTF. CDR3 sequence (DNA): TGTGCCAGCAGTACAGGAGCTAACTATGGCTACACCTTC. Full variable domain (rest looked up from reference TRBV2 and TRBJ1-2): EPEVTQTPSHQVTQMGQEVILRCVPISNHLYFYWYRQILGQKVEFLVSFYNNEISEKSEIFDDQFSVERPDGSNFTLKIRSTKLEDSAMYFCASSTGANYGYTFGSGTRLTVV.

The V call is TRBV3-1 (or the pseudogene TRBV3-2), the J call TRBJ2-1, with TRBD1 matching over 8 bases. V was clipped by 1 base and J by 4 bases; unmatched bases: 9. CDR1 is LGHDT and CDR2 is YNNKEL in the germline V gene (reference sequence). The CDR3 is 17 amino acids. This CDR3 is CASSQGAGGASYNEQFF. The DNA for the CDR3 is TGTGCCAGCAGCCAAGGTGCAGGGGGCGCTTCGTACAATGAGCAGTTCTTC.

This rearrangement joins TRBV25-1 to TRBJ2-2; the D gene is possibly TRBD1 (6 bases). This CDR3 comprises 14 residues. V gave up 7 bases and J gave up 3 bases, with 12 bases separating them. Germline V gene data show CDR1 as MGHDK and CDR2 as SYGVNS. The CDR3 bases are TGTGCCAGCATGGGGGCAGATCACACCGGGGAGCTGTTTTTT. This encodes CASMGADHTGELFF. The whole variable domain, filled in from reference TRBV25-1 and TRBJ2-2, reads EADIYQTPRYLVIGTGKKITLECSQTMGHDKMYWYQQDPGMELHLIHYSYGVNSTEKGDLSSESTVSRIRTEHFPLTLESARPSHTSQYLCASMGADHTGELFFGEGSRLTVL.

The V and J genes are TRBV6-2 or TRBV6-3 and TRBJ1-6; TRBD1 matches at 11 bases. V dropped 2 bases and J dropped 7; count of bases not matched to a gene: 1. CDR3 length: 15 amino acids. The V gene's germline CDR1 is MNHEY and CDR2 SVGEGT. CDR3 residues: CASSYGTGGNSPLHF. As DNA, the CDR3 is TGTGCCAGCAGTTACGGGACAGGGGGAAATTCACCCCTCCACTTT.

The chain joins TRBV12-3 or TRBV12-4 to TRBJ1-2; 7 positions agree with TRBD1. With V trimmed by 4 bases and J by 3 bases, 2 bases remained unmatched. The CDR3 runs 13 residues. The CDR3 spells CASSSTGDYGYTF. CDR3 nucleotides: TGTGCCAGCAGTTCCACAGGGGACTATGGCTACACCTTC.

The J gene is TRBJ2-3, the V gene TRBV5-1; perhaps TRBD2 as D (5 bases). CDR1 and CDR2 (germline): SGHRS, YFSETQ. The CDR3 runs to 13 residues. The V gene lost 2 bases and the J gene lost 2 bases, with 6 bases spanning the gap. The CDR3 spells CASSLDYTDTQYF. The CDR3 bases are TGCGCCAGCAGCTTAGACTACACAGATACGCAGTATTTT. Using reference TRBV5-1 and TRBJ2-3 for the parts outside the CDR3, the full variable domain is KAGVTQTPRYLIKTRGQQVTLSCSPISGHRSVSWYQQTPGQGLQFLFEYFSETQRNKGNFPGRFSGRQFSNSRSEMNVSTLELGDSALYLCASSLDYTDTQYFGPGTRLTVL.

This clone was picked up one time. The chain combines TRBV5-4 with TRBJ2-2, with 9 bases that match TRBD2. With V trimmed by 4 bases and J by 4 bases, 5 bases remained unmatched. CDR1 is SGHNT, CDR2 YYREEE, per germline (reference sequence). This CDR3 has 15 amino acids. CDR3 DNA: TGTGCCAGCAGCCTAGCGGGGTCGGTCACCGGGGAGCTGTTTTTT. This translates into CASSLAGSVTGELFF.

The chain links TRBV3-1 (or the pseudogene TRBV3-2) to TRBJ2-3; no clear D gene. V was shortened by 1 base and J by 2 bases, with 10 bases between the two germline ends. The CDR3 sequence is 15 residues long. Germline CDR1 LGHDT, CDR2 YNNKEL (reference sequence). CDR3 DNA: TGTGCCAGCAGCCAAGGTCTCGGTCTCACAGATACGCAGTATTTT. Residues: CASSQGLGLTDTQYF.

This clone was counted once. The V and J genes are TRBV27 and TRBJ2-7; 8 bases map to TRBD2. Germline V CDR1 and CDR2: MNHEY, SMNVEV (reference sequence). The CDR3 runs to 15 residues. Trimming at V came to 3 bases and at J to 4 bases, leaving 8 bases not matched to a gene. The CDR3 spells CASSFSSGSGYEQYF. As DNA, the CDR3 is TGTGCCAGCAGTTTCTCCAGCGGGAGTGGGTACGAGCAGTACTTC.

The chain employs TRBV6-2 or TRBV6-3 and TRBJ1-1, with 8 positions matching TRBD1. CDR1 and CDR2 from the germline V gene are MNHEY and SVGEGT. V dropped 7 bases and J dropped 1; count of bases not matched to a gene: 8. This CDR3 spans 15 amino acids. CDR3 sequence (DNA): TGTGCCAGCATCCCCACCGGGACAGGGAACACTGAAGCTTTCTTT. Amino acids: CASIPTGTGNTEAFF.

The CDR3 here is CASSLGRGSTSSYEQYF. DNA of the CDR3: TGCGCCAGCAGCTTGGGCAGAGGTTCCACGAGCTCCTACGAGCAGTACTTC. The chain couples TRBV5-1 to TRBJ2-7, with D uncertain. Trimming pared 0 bases from V and 0 bases from J, leaving 16 bases between. The CDR3 runs 17 residues. CDR1 and CDR2 (germline): SGHRS, YFSETQ.

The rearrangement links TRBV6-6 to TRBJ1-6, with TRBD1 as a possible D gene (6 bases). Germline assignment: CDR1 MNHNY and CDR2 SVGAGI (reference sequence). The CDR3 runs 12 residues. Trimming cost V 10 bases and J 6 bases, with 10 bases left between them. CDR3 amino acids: CAIQQGNSPLHF. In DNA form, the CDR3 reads TGTGCCATACAACAGGGTAATTCACCCCTCCACTTT.

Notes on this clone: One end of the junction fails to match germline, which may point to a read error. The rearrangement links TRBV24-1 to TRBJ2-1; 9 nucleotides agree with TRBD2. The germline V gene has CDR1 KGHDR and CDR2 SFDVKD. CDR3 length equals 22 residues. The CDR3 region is CATSGLGRFGGLAQDSYNEQFF. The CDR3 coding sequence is TGTGCCACCAGTGGTTTGGGTAGGTTTGGAGGACTAGCGCAAGACTCCTACAATGAGCAGTTCTTC.

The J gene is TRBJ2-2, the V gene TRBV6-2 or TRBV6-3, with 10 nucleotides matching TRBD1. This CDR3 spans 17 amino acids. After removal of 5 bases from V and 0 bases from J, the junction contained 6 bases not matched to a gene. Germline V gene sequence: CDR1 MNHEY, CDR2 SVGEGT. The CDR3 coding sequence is TGTGCCAGCAGTCAATTAGGACAGGGGGCGAACACCGGGGAGCTGTTTTTT. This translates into CASSQLGQGANTGELFF.

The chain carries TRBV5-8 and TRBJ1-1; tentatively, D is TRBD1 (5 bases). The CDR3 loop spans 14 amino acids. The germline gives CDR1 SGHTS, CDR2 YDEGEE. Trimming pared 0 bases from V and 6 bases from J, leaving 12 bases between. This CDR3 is CASSLVRGIAEAFF. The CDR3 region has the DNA TGTGCCAGCAGCTTGGTCCGGGGGATCGCTGAAGCTTTCTTT.

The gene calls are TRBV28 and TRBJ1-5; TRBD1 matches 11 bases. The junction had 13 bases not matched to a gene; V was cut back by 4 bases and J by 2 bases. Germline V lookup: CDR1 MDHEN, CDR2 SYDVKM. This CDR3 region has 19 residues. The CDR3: CASSSRTGGSLGGNQPQHF. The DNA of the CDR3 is TGTGCCAGCAGTTCGCGGACAGGGGGCTCCCTCGGTGGCAATCAGCCCCAGCATTTT.

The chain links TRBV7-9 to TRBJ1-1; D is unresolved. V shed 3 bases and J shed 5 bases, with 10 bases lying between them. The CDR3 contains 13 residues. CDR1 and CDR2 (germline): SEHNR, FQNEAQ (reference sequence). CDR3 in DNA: TGTGCCAGCAGCTTTCAGCAGGCAACTGAAGCTTTCTTT. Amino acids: CASSFQQATEAFF. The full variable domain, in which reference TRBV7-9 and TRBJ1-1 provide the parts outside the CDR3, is DTGVSQNPRHKITKRGQNVTFRCDPISEHNRLYWYRQTLGQGPEFLTYFQNEAQLEKSRLLSDRFSAERPKGSFSTLEIQRTEQGDSAMYLCASSFQQATEAFFGQGTRLTVV.

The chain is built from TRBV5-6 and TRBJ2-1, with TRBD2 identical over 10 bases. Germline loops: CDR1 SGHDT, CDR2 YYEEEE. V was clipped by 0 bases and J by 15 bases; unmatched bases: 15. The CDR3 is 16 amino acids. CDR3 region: CASSLEELAGTRGRFF. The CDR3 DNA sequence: TGTGCCAGCAGCTTGGAAGAACTAGCGGGGACCCGAGGGAGGTTCTTC.